The 6 T cell receptor beta chains in this list originate from one sample, sequenced in a study of blood T cell repertoires in COVID-19 (dated by TCRdb to about 2020). The library was generated by the immunoSEQ multiplex PCR assay. Here the immuneACCESS table is served through TCRdb, limited to in-frame sequences with V and J called. Missing clones are a known gap in these copies; in checked studies unresolved V genes cover under half, and the rest lacks a known reason. This sample is represented by about 85,000 clones; around nine tenths of them were singletons. Almost 5.5% of the sample belongs to the ten largest clones. The sequencing input was peripheral blood. These receptors all stem from a man aged 55 to 70 with acute or convalescent COVID-19.

This clone has a single count. The chain employs TRBV10-1 and TRBJ2-1, with 8 nucleotides matching TRBD2. The junction had 9 bases not matched to a gene; V was cut back by 4 bases and J by 4 bases. Germline assignment: CDR1 WNHNN and CDR2 SYGVQD (reference sequence). This CDR3 comprises 16 residues. The CDR3 bases are TGCGCCAGCAGTGCACCTGGCCTAGCGGGTTACAATGAGCAGTTCTTC. Translating it yields CASSAPGLAGYNEQFF.

The chain combines TRBV24-1 with TRBJ2-2, with 10 bases that match TRBD1. Per the germline V gene, CDR1 is KGHDR and CDR2 is SFDVKD. J gave up 3 bases and V 0 bases, and 6 bases lay outside the gene matches. This CDR3 has 18 residues. CDR3: CATSDLPRQGADTGELFF. For the CDR3, the DNA is TGTGCCACCAGTGATTTGCCCCGACAGGGGGCGGACACCGGGGAGCTGTTTTTT.

The J gene is TRBJ1-2, the V gene TRBV19; D gene uncertain. The CDR3 contains 13 residues. CDR1 and CDR2 (germline): LNHDA, SQIVND (reference sequence). V was cut by 3 bases and J by 8 bases, with 13 bases left in between. In nucleotides, the CDR3 is TGTGCCAGTAGTATTACCCCCCCGGGGGGCTACACCTTC. It translates to CASSITPPGGYTF.

This clone was detected once. The chain has TRBV15 and TRBJ2-5; D may be TRBD2 (6 bases). V was shortened by 4 bases and J by 5 bases, with 11 bases between the two germline ends. Germline CDR1 and CDR2: LNHNV and YYDKDF (reference sequence). CDR3 length equals 13 residues. The CDR3 nucleotides are TGTGCCACCAGCAATACGGGACTGGAGACCCAGTACTTC. This encodes CATSNTGLETQYF. The full variable domain, completed using reference TRBV15 and TRBJ2-5, is DAMVIQNPRYQVTQFGKPVTLSCSQTLNHNVMYWYQQKSSQAPKLLFHYYDKDFNNEADTPDNFQSRRPNTSFCFLDIRSPGLGDTAMYLCATSNTGLETQYFGPGTRLLVL.

This chain links TRBV7-8 with TRBJ2-1, with TRBD1 identical over 7 bases. The CDR3 has 15 amino acids. After removal of 1 base from V and 6 bases from J, the junction contained 6 bases not matched to a gene. CDR1 is SGHVS and CDR2 is FQNEAQ in the germline V gene. Written as DNA, the CDR3 is TGTGCCAGCAGCTTAGTTTGGTCAGGGGGCAATGAGCAGTTCTTC. It encodes CASSLVWSGGNEQFF.

The CDR3 DNA sequence: TGTGCCAGCAGCCCGGCGGGGAATCAGCCCCAGCATTTT. It translates to CASSPAGNQPQHF. The V gene is TRBV3-1 (or the pseudogene TRBV3-2), the J gene TRBJ1-5; D is unresolved. The V end was cut by 4 bases, the J end by 4 bases, with 8 bases between. CDR3 length equals 13 residues. The germline CDR1 and CDR2 sequences are LGHDT and YNNKEL (reference sequence).